Below are 6 T cell receptor beta chains sequenced from a single sample in a study of tumor-infiltrating lymphocytes in primary liver carcinoma. Blood RNA came from unsorted whole blood; germline DNA was also extracted. TCR beta cDNA was prepared out of around 460 ng total RNA by means of a constant-region primer. TCR beta libraries came from three nested multiplex PCR rounds using slightly modified ARM-PCR. Use of TRBV1-TRBV30 forward primers with a C-beta reverse primer characterized the first two PCR rounds, which lasted roughly 11 cycles each. TCRdb called the multiplex PCR reads again in MiXCR, with one record for every CDR3 protein. The top ten hold about 18% of the sample, which has a few hundred thousand distinct CDR3 sequences, around three fifths seen once. Sequencing was carried out using peripheral blood. The receptors stem from a woman younger than 45 with primary liver carcinoma and hepatitis B virus infection.

In this sample, this clonotype turned up a few times. Possible read error: a much larger clone is one base away. The chain carries TRBV11-2 and TRBJ2-1, with 14 bases aligning to TRBD2. Germline loops: CDR1 SGHAT, CDR2 FQNNGV. The CDR3 totals 17 residues. Trimming at V came to 5 bases and at J to 8 bases, leaving 11 bases not matched to a gene. CDR3: CASSHFTGTSGSYEQFF. In nucleotides, the CDR3 is TGTGCCAGCAGCCACTTCACCGGGACTAGCGGGAGCTATGAGCAGTTCTTC.

Note on this clonotype: One end of the junction fails to match germline, which may point to a read error. V and J are TRBV6-6 and TRBJ2-7; 10 bases align to TRBD1. Per germline, CDR1 MNHNY and CDR2 SVGAGI (reference sequence). The CDR3 extends over 14 amino acids. The CDR3 DNA is TGTGCCAGCAGTTGGACAGGGGGACTCGACGAGGAGTACTTC. Encoded protein: CASSWTGGLDEEYF.

Regarding this clonotype: One junction end disagrees with the germline gene, perhaps due to a read error. The chain recombines TRBV4-1 with TRBJ1-2; D gene uncertain. The CDR3 extends over 18 amino acids. CDR1 MGHRA and CDR2 YSYEKL come from the germline V gene. The CDR3 region has the DNA TGCGCCAGCAGCCAACGGGCCCCCGTGGGCTGGATTTACTATGGCCACACCTTC. Translating it yields CASSQRAPVGWIYYGHTF.

Of note for this clonotype: The germline gene is not matched at one end of the junction; a read error may be the cause. The chain combines TRBV10-2 with TRBJ2-1, with 11 bases that match TRBD2. The CDR3 is made up of 14 amino acids. Germline CDR1 reads WSHSY; CDR2 reads SAAADI. The CDR3 DNA follows: TGCGTCAGCAGGCTAGCGGGAGGTAACAATGAGCAGTTCTTC. Protein product: CVSRLAGGNNEQFF.

The count of this clonotype is one. This is likely a read error, given that the CDR3 carries no conserved phenylalanine or tryptophan at its end. CDR3 in DNA: TGCGCCAGCAGCCAGCGGACAGGTAGCGGAGATACGCAGTATTTA. It specifies CASSQRTGSGDTQYL. J is TRBJ2-3 and V is TRBV4-3; a weak D match, TRBD1 (7 bases). Trimming pared 3 bases from V and 5 bases from J, leaving 15 bases between. This CDR3 has 15 amino acids. Germline loops: CDR1 LGHNA, CDR2 YSLEER.

In this sample, this clonotype turned up many times. Written as DNA, the CDR3 is TGTGCCAGCAGTGCCCCGGGACAGGGGGTCTACGAGCAGTACTTC. This codes for CASSAPGQGVYEQYF. The rearrangement joins TRBV6-1 to TRBJ2-7, with TRBD1 matching 11 bases. The CDR3 has 15 amino acids. After removal of 4 bases from V and 3 bases from J, the junction contained 5 bases not matched to a gene. Germline V lookup: CDR1 MNHNS, CDR2 SASEGT.